The rows below give T cell receptor beta chains drawn from one sample of a study of low-dose radiotherapy and immunotherapy resistance in tumors. A single record per CDR3 protein comes from TCRdb applying MiXCR to the reads. The sample includes fewer than 95,000 distinct CDR3 sequences, 9% to 9.5% of them seen just once. This specimen consisted of PBMCs, obtained before treatment. Receptor source: a male donor with prostate cancer. CDR3s include the opening cysteine and the closing phenylalanine or tryptophan. The D gene is left open where the match is weak. Only part of the rows carry a size: once, few, many, or a class if the clone is expanded.

j_call: TRBJ2-7
v_call: TRBV5-1
clone_size: NA
d_call: NA
cdr3_nt: TGCGCCAGCAGCCCAGCATTAGGGTCCTACGAGCAGTACTTC
cdr3_aa: CASSPALGSYEQYF

j_call: TRBJ2-2
v_call: TRBV7-9
clone_size: NA
d_call: TRBD1
cdr3_nt: TGTGCCAGCAGCTTGGACAGGCAGAACACCGGGGAGCTGTTTTTT
cdr3_aa: CASSLDRQNTGELFF

j_call: TRBJ2-7
v_call: TRBV29-1
clone_size: many
d_call: TRBD2
cdr3_nt: TGCAGCGTTGTTCTCCTAGCGGGAGGCGAGCAGTACTTC
cdr3_aa: CSVVLLAGGEQYF

j_call: TRBJ2-7
v_call: TRBV5-1
clone_size: NA
d_call: TRBD2
cdr3_nt: TGCGCCAGCAGCTTCGCAGCGGGGATCACCTACGAGCAGTACTTC
cdr3_aa: CASSFAAGITYEQYF

j_call: TRBJ1-1
v_call: TRBV5-1
clone_size: many
d_call: NA
cdr3_nt: TGCGCCAGCAGGTCGGGGGTGGGGATGAACACTGAAGCTTTCTTT
cdr3_aa: CASRSGVGMNTEAFF

j_call: TRBJ1-1
v_call: TRBV23-1
clone_size: NA
d_call: NA
cdr3_nt: TGCGCCAGCAGTCAATCAGCCCGCGGAGGGGACACTGAAGCTTTCTTT
cdr3_aa: CASSQSARGGDTEAFF

j_call: TRBJ2-2
v_call: TRBV29-1
clone_size: many
d_call: NA
cdr3_nt: TGCAGCGTTGAGCACCGATCGAACACCGGGGAGCTGTTTTTT
cdr3_aa: CSVEHRSNTGELFF

j_call: TRBJ2-2
v_call: TRBV4-3
clone_size: many
d_call: NA
cdr3_nt: TGCGCCAGCAGCCAAGGGACTGGGAACACCGGGGAGCTGTTTTTT
cdr3_aa: CASSQGTGNTGELFF

j_call: TRBJ2-1
v_call: TRBV30
clone_size: many
d_call: NA
cdr3_nt: TGTGCCTGGAGCGAGAACTCCTACAATGAGCAGTTCTTC
cdr3_aa: CAWSENSYNEQFF

j_call: TRBJ1-6
v_call: TRBV4-3
clone_size: many
d_call: NA
cdr3_nt: TGCGCCAGCAGCCAAGATTTCGGGGTCTCACCCCTCCACTTT
cdr3_aa: CASSQDFGVSPLHF

j_call: TRBJ1-5
v_call: TRBV28
clone_size: many
d_call: NA
cdr3_nt: TGTGCCAGCAGTTTCCTCGGGCAGGGCGGCAATCAGCCCCAGCATTTT
cdr3_aa: CASSFLGQGGNQPQHF

j_call: TRBJ2-3
v_call: TRBV11-1
clone_size: many
d_call: NA
cdr3_nt: TGTGCCAGCAGCCGACTGGCGCTACCCCGGGATACGCAGTATTTT
cdr3_aa: CASSRLALPRDTQYF

j_call: TRBJ2-1
v_call: TRBV12-3/TRBV12-4
clone_size: NA
d_call: NA
cdr3_nt: TGTGCCAGCAGTTTATATCCTGGATCCAACAATGAGCAGTTCTTC
cdr3_aa: CASSLYPGSNNEQFF

j_call: TRBJ1-3
v_call: TRBV14
clone_size: many
d_call: NA
cdr3_nt: TGTGCCAGCAGCCAAGAACGAGGGGCGCATGGAAACACCATATATTTT
cdr3_aa: CASSQERGAHGNTIYF

j_call: TRBJ2-1
v_call: TRBV29-1
clone_size: many
d_call: TRBD2
cdr3_nt: TGCAGCGTTGAAGGGCTAGCGGGAGGTACCTACAATGAGCAGTTCTTC
cdr3_aa: CSVEGLAGGTYNEQFF

j_call: TRBJ2-1
v_call: TRBV19
clone_size: many
d_call: NA
cdr3_nt: TGTGCCAGTAGTATTTCTCCCTACAATGAGCAGTTCTTC
cdr3_aa: CASSISPYNEQFF

j_call: TRBJ2-5
v_call: TRBV4-1
clone_size: many
d_call: NA
cdr3_nt: TGCGCCAGCAGCCAAGCAGGGTTGGAGACCCAGTACTTC
cdr3_aa: CASSQAGLETQYF

j_call: TRBJ2-7
v_call: TRBV29-1
clone_size: many
d_call: TRBD1
cdr3_nt: TGCAGCGCAGGGGGCCGCGGCGAGCAGTACTTC
cdr3_aa: CSAGGRGEQYF

j_call: TRBJ2-6
v_call: TRBV7-9
clone_size: many
d_call: NA
cdr3_nt: TGTGCCAGCAGCCCCGGGCCCCCTGGGGCCAACGTCCTGACTTTC
cdr3_aa: CASSPGPPGANVLTF

j_call: TRBJ2-5
v_call: TRBV5-1
clone_size: NA
d_call: TRBD1
cdr3_nt: TGCGCCAGCAGCTTCGGGACAGGGGGCCGAGAGACCCAGTACTTC
cdr3_aa: CASSFGTGGRETQYF

j_call: TRBJ1-5
v_call: TRBV13
clone_size: many
d_call: NA
cdr3_nt: TGTGCCAGCAGCTTAGGGGCCAGGAGCAATCAGCCCCAGCATTTT
cdr3_aa: CASSLGARSNQPQHF

j_call: TRBJ2-4
v_call: TRBV27
clone_size: NA
d_call: TRBD2
cdr3_nt: TGTGCCAGCAGTTCGGGACTAGCGGCCTCCAAAAACATTCAGTACTTC
cdr3_aa: CASSSGLAASKNIQYF

j_call: TRBJ1-2
v_call: TRBV28
clone_size: many
d_call: NA
cdr3_nt: TGTGCCAGCAGTTTGGATACAGAATATGGCTACACCTTC
cdr3_aa: CASSLDTEYGYTF

j_call: TRBJ2-3
v_call: TRBV20-1
clone_size: many
d_call: TRBD2
cdr3_nt: TGCAGTGCTCGAGAGGCGAGAGGACTAGCGTCCCACACAGATACGCAGTATTTT
cdr3_aa: CSAREARGLASHTDTQYF